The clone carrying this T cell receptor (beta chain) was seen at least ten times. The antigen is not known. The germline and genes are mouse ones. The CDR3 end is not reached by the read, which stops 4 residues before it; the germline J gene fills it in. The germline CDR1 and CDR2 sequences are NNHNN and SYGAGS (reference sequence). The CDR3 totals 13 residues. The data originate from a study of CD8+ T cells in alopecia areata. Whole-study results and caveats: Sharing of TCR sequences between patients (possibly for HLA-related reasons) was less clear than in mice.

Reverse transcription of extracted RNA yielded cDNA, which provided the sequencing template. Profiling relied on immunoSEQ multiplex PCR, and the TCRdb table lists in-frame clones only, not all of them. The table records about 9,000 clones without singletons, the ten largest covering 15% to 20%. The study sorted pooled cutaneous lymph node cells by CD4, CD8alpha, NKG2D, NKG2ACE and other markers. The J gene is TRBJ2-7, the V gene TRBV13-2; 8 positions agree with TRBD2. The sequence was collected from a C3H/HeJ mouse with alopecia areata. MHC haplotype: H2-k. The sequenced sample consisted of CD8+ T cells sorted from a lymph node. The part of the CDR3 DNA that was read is TGTGCCAGCGGTGGCTGGGGGGCGTAT. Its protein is CASGGWGAY. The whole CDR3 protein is CASGGWGAYEQYF.